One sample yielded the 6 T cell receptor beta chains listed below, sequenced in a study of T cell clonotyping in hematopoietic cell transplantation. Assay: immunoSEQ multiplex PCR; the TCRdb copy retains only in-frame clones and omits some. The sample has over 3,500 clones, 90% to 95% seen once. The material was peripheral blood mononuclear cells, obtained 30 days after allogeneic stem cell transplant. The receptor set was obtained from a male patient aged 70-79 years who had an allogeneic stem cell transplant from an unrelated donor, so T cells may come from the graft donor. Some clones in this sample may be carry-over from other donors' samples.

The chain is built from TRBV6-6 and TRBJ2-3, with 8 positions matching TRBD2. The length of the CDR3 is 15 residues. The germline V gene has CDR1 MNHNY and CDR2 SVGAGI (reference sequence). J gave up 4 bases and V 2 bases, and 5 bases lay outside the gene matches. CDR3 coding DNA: TGTGCCAGCAGTTACGAACTAGCGGATTCAGATACGCAGTATTTT. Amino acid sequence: CASSYELADSDTQYF.

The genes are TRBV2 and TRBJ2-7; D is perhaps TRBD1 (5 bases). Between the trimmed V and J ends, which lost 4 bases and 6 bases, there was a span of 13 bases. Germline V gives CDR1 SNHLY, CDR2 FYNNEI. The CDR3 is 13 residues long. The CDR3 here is CASSGVGDLEQYF. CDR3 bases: TGTGCCAGCAGTGGTGTAGGGGATCTCGAGCAGTACTTC.

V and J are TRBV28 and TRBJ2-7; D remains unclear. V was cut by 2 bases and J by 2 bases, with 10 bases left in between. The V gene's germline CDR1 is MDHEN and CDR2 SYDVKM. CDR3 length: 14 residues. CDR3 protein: CASSLDPRAYEQYF. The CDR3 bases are TGTGCCAGCAGTTTAGATCCCCGGGCCTACGAGCAGTACTTC.

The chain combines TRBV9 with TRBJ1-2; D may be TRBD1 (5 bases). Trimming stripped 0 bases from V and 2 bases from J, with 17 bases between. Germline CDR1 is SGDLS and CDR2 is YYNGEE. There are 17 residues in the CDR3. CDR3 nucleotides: TGTGCCAGCAGCGTAGGAGGGGTGATTTTGGAAAACTATGGCTACACCTTC. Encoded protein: CASSVGGVILENYGYTF.

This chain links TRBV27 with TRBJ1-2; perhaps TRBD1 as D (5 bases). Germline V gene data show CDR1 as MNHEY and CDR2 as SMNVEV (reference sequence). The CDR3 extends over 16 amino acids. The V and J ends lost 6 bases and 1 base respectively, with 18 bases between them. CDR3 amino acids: CASSLAGRESNYGYTF. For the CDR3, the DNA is TGTGCCAGCAGCCTAGCAGGGAGAGAAAGTAACTATGGCTACACCTTC.

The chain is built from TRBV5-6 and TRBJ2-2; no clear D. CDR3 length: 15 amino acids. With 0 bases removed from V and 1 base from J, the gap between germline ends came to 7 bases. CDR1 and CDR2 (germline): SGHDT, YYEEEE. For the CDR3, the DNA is TGTGCCAGCAGCTTGGAAATGGAGAACACCGGGGAGCTGTTTTTT. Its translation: CASSLEMENTGELFF.